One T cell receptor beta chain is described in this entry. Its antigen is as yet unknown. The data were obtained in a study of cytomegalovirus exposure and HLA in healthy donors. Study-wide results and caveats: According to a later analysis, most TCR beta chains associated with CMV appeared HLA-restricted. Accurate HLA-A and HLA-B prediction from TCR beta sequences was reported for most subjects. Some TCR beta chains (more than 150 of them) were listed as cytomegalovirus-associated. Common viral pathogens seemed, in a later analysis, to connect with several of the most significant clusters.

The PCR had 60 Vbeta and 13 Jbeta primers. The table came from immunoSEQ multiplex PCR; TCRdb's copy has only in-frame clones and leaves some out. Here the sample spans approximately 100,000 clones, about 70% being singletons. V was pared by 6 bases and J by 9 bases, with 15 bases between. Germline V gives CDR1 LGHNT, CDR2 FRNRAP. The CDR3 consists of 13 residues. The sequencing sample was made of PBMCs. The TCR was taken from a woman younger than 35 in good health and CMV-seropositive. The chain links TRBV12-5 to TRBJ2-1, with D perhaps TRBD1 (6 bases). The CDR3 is CASGMDSFSEQFF. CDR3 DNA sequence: TGTGCTAGTGGCATGGACAGTTTCAGTGAGCAGTTCTTC.